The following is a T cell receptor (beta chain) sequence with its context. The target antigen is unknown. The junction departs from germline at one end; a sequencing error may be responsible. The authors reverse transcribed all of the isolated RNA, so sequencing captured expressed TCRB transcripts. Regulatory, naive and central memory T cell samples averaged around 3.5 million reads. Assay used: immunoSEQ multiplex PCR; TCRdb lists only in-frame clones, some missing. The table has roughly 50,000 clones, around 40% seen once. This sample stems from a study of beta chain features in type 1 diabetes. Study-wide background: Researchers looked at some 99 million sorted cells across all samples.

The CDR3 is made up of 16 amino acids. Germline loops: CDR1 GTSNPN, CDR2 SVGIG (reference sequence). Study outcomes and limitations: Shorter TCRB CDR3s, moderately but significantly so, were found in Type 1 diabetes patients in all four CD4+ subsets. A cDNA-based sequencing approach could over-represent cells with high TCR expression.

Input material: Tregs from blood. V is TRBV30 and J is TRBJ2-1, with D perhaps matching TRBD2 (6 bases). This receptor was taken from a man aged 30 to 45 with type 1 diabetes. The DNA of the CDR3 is TGTGCCTGGAGGCGTCTGGACTACTCCTCCTACAATGAGCAGCTCTTC. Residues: CAWRRLDYSSYNEQLF.